This T cell receptor (beta chain) is drawn from a study of blood T cell repertoires in COVID-19. J was trimmed by 16 bases and V by 1 base; bases with no gene match: 11. CDR1 is SNHLY, CDR2 FYNNEI, per germline. The CDR3 length is 15 residues. Sequencing used immunoSEQ multiplex PCR; TCRdb keeps in-frame clones, though not all of them. This table has about 310,000 clones, roughly 89% appearing once. The chain has TRBV2 and TRBJ1-6, with 9 bases aligning to TRBD1. This clonotype was sampled from a woman younger than 35 who had recovered from COVID-19. The sample consisted of PBMCs or T cells enriched from blood (not recorded which). CDR3 sequence: CASSEGAGQGIGLHF. CDR3 DNA sequence: TGTGCCAGCAGTGAAGGCGCGGGACAGGGTATTGGGCTCCACTTT.